These 4 T cell receptor beta chains originate from one sample sequenced in a study of blood T cell repertoires in COVID-19. Clones were read by immunoSEQ multiplex PCR, and TCRdb kept only the in-frame ones, dropping some. This table has about 390,000 clones, 87% appearing once. The sample was PBMCs or T cells enriched from blood (not recorded which). Every receptor here comes from a woman in her forties or fifties who had recovered from COVID-19.

CDR3 amino acids: CASSSLEGARNGNTIYF. The CDR3 DNA is TGTGCCAGCAGTTCCTTGGAGGGGGCGCGAAATGGAAACACCATATATTTT. The chain links TRBV28 to TRBJ1-3; 7 nucleotides align to TRBD1. The V and J ends lost 4 bases and 3 bases, in that order; junction bases with no gene match: 12. Germline CDR1 MDHEN, CDR2 SYDVKM. CDR3 length: 17 residues. The variable domain in full, with the rest retrieved from reference TRBV28 and TRBJ1-3, is DVKVTQSSRYLVKRTGEKVFLECVQDMDHENMFWYRQDPGLGLRLIYFSYDVKMKEKGDIPEGYSVSREKKERFSLILESASTNQTSMYLCASSSLEGARNGNTIYFGEGSWLTVV.

V is TRBV5-1 and J is TRBJ1-3; D gene ambiguous. Trimming left V 5 bases short and J 2 bases short, with 14 bases between. Germline values: CDR1 SGHRS, CDR2 YFSETQ. This CDR3 has 15 amino acids. The CDR3 DNA follows: TGCGCCAGCAGAGCGGAGGGCGTACCTGGAAACACCATATATTTT. Its protein is CASRAEGVPGNTIYF.

V usage is TRBV6-5 and J usage is TRBJ1-4, with D uncertain. CDR1 and CDR2 from the germline V gene are MNHEY and SVGAGI. V lost 2 bases, J lost 8 bases, and 9 bases lay in between. The CDR3 length is 13 residues. The DNA for the CDR3 is TGTGCCAGCAGTTACAACCTGAGGGAAAAACTGTTTTTT. It encodes CASSYNLREKLFF.

This clone occurred once. CDR3: CASSLTSEEGYGYTF. In DNA, the CDR3 is TGTGCCAGCAGTTTAACATCCGAGGAAGGCTATGGCTACACCTTC. The rearrangement joins TRBV6-5 to TRBJ1-2; D not certain. Germline V CDR1 and CDR2: MNHEY, SVGAGI. The CDR3 runs to 15 residues. Trimming stripped 4 bases from V and 4 bases from J, with 16 bases between.